Each of the 6 T cell receptor beta chains below was sequenced from the same sample in a study of siplizumab effects on memory and regulatory T cells. The data were produced by immunoSEQ multiplex PCR, yet TCRdb's version contains in-frame clones alone and is incomplete. Of tens of thousands of clones in the sample, 87% were seen once. The sequenced material came from Tregs sorted from blood. These TCRs come from a human donor in good health.

The chain couples TRBV2 to TRBJ2-2; 9 nucleotides align to TRBD2. CDR1 is SNHLY and CDR2 is FYNNEI in the germline V gene. V lost 4 bases to trimming and J lost 7 bases; unmatched junction nucleotides: 10. This CDR3 is 16 amino acids long. CDR3 protein: CASSGPSGGTIGELFF. CDR3 DNA sequence: TGTGCCAGCAGTGGCCCCAGCGGGGGGACTATCGGGGAGCTGTTTTTT.

The chain joins TRBV11-3 to TRBJ2-3, with 12 bases fitting TRBD2. V lost 7 bases, J lost 3 bases, and 8 bases stayed unmatched. Looked up from germline, CDR1 is SGHNT and CDR2 is YENEEA. CDR3 length equals 16 residues. The CDR3 loop reads CASTHRGLAGTDTQYF. As DNA, the CDR3 is TGTGCCAGCACCCATCGAGGACTAGCGGGGACAGATACGCAGTATTTT.

The chain has TRBV18 and TRBJ1-1, with TRBD1 as a possible D gene (6 bases). Trimming took 6 bases from V and 4 from J, leaving 18 bases between them. The CDR3 extends over 15 amino acids. Germline CDR1 is KGHSH and CDR2 is LQKENI. In DNA form, the CDR3 reads TGTGCCAGCTCTGGAACGTGGGGGCTCGGCACTGAAGCTTTCTTT. This encodes CASSGTWGLGTEAFF.

The V and J genes are TRBV6-6 and TRBJ1-2; 7 positions match TRBD1. The V and J ends lost 4 bases and 2 bases, in that order; junction bases with no gene match: 4. Germline-derived CDR1 and CDR2 are MNHNY and SVGAGI (reference sequence). This CDR3 has 14 amino acids. The CDR3 loop is CASSFPTGNYGYTF. In nucleotides, the CDR3 is TGTGCCAGCAGTTTCCCGACAGGGAACTATGGCTACACCTTC.

V gene TRBV5-6 combines with J gene TRBJ2-7; 10 positions agree with TRBD1. This CDR3 spans 14 amino acids. Unmatched junction bases numbered 4, after V lost 2 bases and J lost 5 bases. CDR1 is SGHDT and CDR2 is YYEEEE in the germline V gene. For the CDR3, the DNA is TGTGCCAGCAGCTTTCGGGACAGGGGTAACGAGCAGTACTTC. Its translation: CASSFRDRGNEQYF. Together with reference TRBV5-6 and TRBJ2-7, the CDR3 gives the full variable domain: DAGVTQSPTHLIKTRGQQVTLRCSPKSGHDTVSWYQQALGQGPQFIFQYYEEEERQRGNFPDRFSGHQFPNYSSELNVNALLLGDSALYLCASSFRDRGNEQYFGPGTRLTVT.

The J gene is TRBJ1-6, the V gene TRBV27; no clear D gene. The CDR3 is 15 residues long. The germline CDR1 and CDR2 sequences are MNHEY and SMNVEV (reference sequence). V was clipped by 6 bases and J by 1 base, with 10 bases between them. This chain's CDR3 is CASRNVGSYNSPLHF. CDR3 nucleotide sequence: TGTGCCAGCAGGAATGTGGGTTCCTATAATTCACCCCTCCACTTT.